This T cell receptor beta chain is from a study of cytomegalovirus exposure and HLA in healthy donors. Trimming stripped 1 base from V and 1 base from J, with 13 bases between. The CDR3 extends over 17 amino acids. In germline, CDR1 is SGHTA, CDR2 FQGTGA. 60 Vbeta and 13 Jbeta primers were used in PCR. Libraries were prepared by immunoSEQ multiplex PCR; TCRdb keeps only in-frame clonotypes and omits some of them. The sample consists of more than 200,000 clones, 75% to 80% of them appearing once. The rearrangement joins TRBV7-3 to TRBJ2-2; perhaps TRBD1 as D (5 bases). The sequence was obtained from a male donor in good health and CMV-seronegative. Input material: PBMCs. The CDR3 protein is CASSLIDPRVNTGELFF. The CDR3 coding sequence is TGTGCCAGCAGCTTAATTGATCCCAGGGTGAACACCGGGGAGCTGTTTTTT.